This is a list of T cell receptor beta chains from one sample in a study of T cells after yellow fever vaccination. From the 5' RACE reads, TCRdb called clonotypes with MiXCR, one entry per CDR3 protein. Here the sample spans fewer than 450,000 distinct CDR3 sequences, 11% being singletons. The specimen comprised PBMCs, sampled on the day of the first yellow fever vaccination. These receptors originate from a man between 18 and 29 years old who received the YFV17D yellow fever vaccine. CDR3s include the opening cysteine and the closing phenylalanine or tryptophan. A D gene is named only where the DNA matches it firmly. The size entry is marked missing in some rows and otherwise reads once, few, many or a size class.

d_gene | j_gene | v_gene | abundance | CDR3aa | CDR3nt
TRBD1 | TRBJ1-3 | TRBV15 | . | CATSHRGPGNTIYF | TGTGCCACATCCCACAGGGGACCAGGAAACACCATATATTTT
. | TRBJ2-6 | TRBV13 | few | CASRGFSGANVLTF | TGTGCCAGCAGGGGGTTCTCTGGGGCCAACGTCCTGACTTTC
. | TRBJ2-5 | TRBV28 | . | CASSSPRGPARRRETQYF | TGTGCCAGCAGTTCCCCTCGGGGCCCGGCACGCCGGCGGGAGACCCAGTACTTC
. | TRBJ2-2 | TRBV5-1 | . | CASSTPGVTGELFF | TGCGCCAGCAGTACTCCAGGGGTTACCGGGGAGCTGTTTTTT
TRBD2 | TRBJ2-1 | TRBV4-1 | . | CASSQVTGGGGRRFF | TGCGCCAGCAGCCAAGTGACCGGCGGGGGGGGAAGGCGGTTCTTC
. | TRBJ2-3 | TRBV7-2 | many | CASSLGQYTDTQYF | TGTGCCAGCAGCTTAGGCCAGTACACAGATACGCAGTATTTT
TRBD1 | TRBJ2-1 | TRBV4-3 | . | CASSRLPGQQDEQFF | TGCGCCAGCAGCCGCCTCCCGGGACAGCAGGATGAGCAGTTCTTC
. | TRBJ2-3 | TRBV20-1 | . | CSARNPGPDTQYF | TGCAGTGCTAGAAACCCAGGGCCAGATACGCAGTATTTT
. | TRBJ2-3 | TRBV5-1 | . | CASSRRVSSTDTQYF | TGCGCCAGCAGCCGGCGGGTCTCTAGCACAGATACGCAGTATTTT
. | TRBJ2-1 | TRBV12-5 | few | CASGFGYNEQFF | TGTGCTAGTGGTTTCGGGTACAATGAGCAGTTCTTC
. | TRBJ2-3 | TRBV7-8 | . | CASSLVRRTDTQYF | TGTGCCAGCAGCTTAGTACGGCGCACAGATACGCAGTATTTT
TRBD1 | TRBJ1-1 | TRBV2 | few | CASSEARGPTEAFF | TGTGCCAGCAGTGAAGCAAGGGGGCCCACTGAAGCTTTCTTT
. | TRBJ2-1 | TRBV11-2 | few | CASSVEPSYNEQFF | TGTGCCAGCAGCGTTGAACCCTCCTACAATGAGCAGTTCTTC
. | TRBJ1-2 | TRBV5-1 | many | CASSREAYGYTF | TGCGCCAGCAGCCGAGAAGCTTATGGCTACACCTTC
. | TRBJ2-7 | TRBV5-4 | many | CASSLGGDPYF | TGTGCCAGCAGCTTGGGAGGGGATCCGTACTTC
. | TRBJ2-2 | TRBV29-1 | few | CSVAEGGELFF | TGCAGCGTGGCAGAAGGCGGGGAGCTGTTTTTT
. | TRBJ1-1 | TRBV29-1 | many | CSFNRNMDTEAFF | TGCAGCTTTAATAGGAATATGGACACTGAAGCTTTCTTT
. | TRBJ1-1 | TRBV2 | many | CASKIDRLNTEAFF | TGTGCCAGCAAAATCGACAGATTGAACACTGAAGCTTTCTTT
TRBD2 | TRBJ2-3 | TRBV2 | . | CASSTSGGLTDTQYF | TGTGCCAGCTCTACTAGCGGGGGGCTCACAGATACGCAGTATTTT
. | TRBJ1-6 | TRBV2 | . | CASSEAGISHSPLHF | TGTGCCAGCAGTGAAGCCGGGATCTCCCATTCACCCCTCCACTTT
TRBD1 | TRBJ1-1 | TRBV7-9 | few | CASSYRRTGFTTEAFF | TGTGCCAGCAGCTACCGACGGACAGGGTTTACCACTGAAGCTTTCTTT
. | TRBJ1-4 | TRBV7-9 | . | CASSLDWGLATNEKLFF | TGTGCCAGCAGCTTAGATTGGGGGCTTGCAACTAATGAAAAACTGTTTTTT